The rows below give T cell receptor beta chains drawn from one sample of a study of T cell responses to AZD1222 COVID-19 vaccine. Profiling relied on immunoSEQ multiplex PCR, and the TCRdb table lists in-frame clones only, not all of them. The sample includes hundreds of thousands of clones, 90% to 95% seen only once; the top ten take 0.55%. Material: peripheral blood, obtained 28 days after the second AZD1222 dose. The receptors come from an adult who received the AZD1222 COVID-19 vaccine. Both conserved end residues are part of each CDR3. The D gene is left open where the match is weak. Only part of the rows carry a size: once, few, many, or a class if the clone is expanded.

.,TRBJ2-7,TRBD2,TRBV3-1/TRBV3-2,CASSQRGGSSYEQYF,TGTGCCAGCAGCCAACGCGGGGGAAGCTCCTACGAGCAGTACTTC
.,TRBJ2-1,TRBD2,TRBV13,CASSFQPPGLANNEQFF,TGTGCCAGCAGCTTTCAACCCCCGGGACTAGCGAACAATGAGCAGTTCTTC
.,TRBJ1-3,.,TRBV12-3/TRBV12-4,CASSLGEGNTIYF,TGTGCCAGCAGTTTAGGAGAGGGAAACACCATATATTTT
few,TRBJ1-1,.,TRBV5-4,CASSLQDTEAFF,TGTGCCAGCAGCCTACAGGACACTGAAGCTTTCTTT
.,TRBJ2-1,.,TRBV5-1,CASSLAGSGDLNEQFF,TGCGCCAGCAGCTTGGCCGGCTCGGGGGACCTCAATGAGCAGTTCTTC
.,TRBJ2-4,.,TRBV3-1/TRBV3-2,CASSQVDRRGIQYF,TGTGCCAGCAGCCAAGTCGACAGGCGGGGCATTCAGTACTTC
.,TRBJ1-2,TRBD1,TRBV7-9,CASSQGRDRGYDGYTF,TGTGCCAGCAGCCAGGGACGGGACAGGGGGTACGATGGCTACACCTTC
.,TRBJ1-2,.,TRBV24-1,CATSEQGYGYTF,TGTGCCACCAGTGAACAGGGTTACGGCTACACCTTC
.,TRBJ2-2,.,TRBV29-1,CSVEDQAGGELFF,TGCAGCGTTGAAGATCAGGCAGGCGGGGAGCTGTTTTTT
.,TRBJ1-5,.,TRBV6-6,CASSSFTTRSNQPQHF,TGTGCCAGCAGTTCCTTCACGACACGAAGCAATCAGCCCCAGCATTTT
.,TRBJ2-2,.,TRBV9,CASSVGRSNTGELFF,TGTGCCAGCAGCGTAGGCAGGTCGAACACCGGGGAGCTGTTTTTT
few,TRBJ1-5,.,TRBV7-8,CASSLGHTYSNQPQHF,TGTGCCAGCAGCCTGGGACACACGTATAGCAATCAGCCCCAGCATTTT
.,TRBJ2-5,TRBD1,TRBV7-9,CASSLNRGRQTQYF,TGTGCCAGCAGCTTAAACAGGGGACGGCAGACCCAGTACTTC
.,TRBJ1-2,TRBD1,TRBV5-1,CASSLSQGDYGYTF,TGCGCCAGCAGCCTTTCACAGGGGGACTATGGCTACACCTTC
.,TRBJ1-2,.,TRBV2,CASGTQADHGYTF,TGTGCCAGCGGTACCCAAGCGGATCATGGCTACACCTTC
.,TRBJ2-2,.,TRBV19,CASSTVGQGKAGELFF,TGTGCCAGTAGTACCGTGGGGCAGGGGAAGGCCGGGGAGCTGTTTTTT
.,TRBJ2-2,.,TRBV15,CATSRDLGRTNTGELFF,TGTGCCACCAGCAGAGATCTCGGACGGACGAACACCGGGGAGCTGTTTTTT
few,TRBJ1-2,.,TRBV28,CASSFLDRRDYGYTF,TGTGCCAGCAGTTTCCTCGACAGAAGGGACTATGGCTACACCTTC
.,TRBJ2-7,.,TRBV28,CASSFYAYEQYF,TGTGCCAGCAGTTTTTATGCCTACGAGCAGTACTTC
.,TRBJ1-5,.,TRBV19,CASMGSGNQPQHF,TGTGCCAGTATGGGTAGTGGCAATCAGCCCCAGCATTTT
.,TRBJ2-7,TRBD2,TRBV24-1,CATSDPGTSGGFDEQYF,TGTGCCACCAGTGACCCCGGGACTAGCGGGGGGTTCGACGAGCAGTACTTC
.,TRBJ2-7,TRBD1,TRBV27,CASSSRQGGTLSSYEQYF,TGTGCCAGCAGTTCGAGACAGGGGGGTACCCTTAGCTCCTACGAGCAGTACTTC
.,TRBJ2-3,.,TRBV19,CASIGTSPDTQYF,TGTGCCAGCATAGGGACCAGCCCAGATACGCAGTATTTT
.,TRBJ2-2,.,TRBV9,CASSVASGSRTGELFF,TGTGCCAGCAGCGTAGCGTCAGGGAGCCGCACCGGGGAGCTGTTTTTT
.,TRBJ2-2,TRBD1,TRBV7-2,CASRPDRGTGELFF,TGTGCCAGCAGACCGGACAGGGGGACCGGGGAGCTGTTTTTT
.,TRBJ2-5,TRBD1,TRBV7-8,CASRHRDRAYQETQYF,TGTGCCAGCAGACACCGGGACAGAGCGTACCAAGAGACCCAGTACTTC
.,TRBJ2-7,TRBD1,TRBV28,CASRTGGSYEQYF,TGTGCCAGCCGGACAGGGGGCTCCTACGAGCAGTACTTC
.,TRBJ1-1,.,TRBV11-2,CASSFPNTEAFF,TGTGCCAGCAGCTTCCCGAACACTGAAGCTTTCTTT
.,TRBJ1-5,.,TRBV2,CASSDSVSNQPQHF,TGTGCCAGCAGTGATTCGGTGAGCAATCAGCCCCAGCATTTT
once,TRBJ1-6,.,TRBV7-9,CASSLGRDSPLHF,TGTGCCAGCAGCTTAGGAAGGGATTCACCCCTCCACTTT
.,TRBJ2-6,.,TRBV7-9,CASSPAGINVLTF,TGTGCCAGCAGCCCAGCTGGGATCAACGTCCTGACTTTC
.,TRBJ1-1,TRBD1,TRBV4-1,CASSQAAQGLDTEAFF,TGCGCCAGCAGCCAAGCCGCACAGGGGCTGGACACTGAAGCTTTCTTT
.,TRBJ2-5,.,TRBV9,CASSGSTGLEETQYF,TGTGCCAGCAGCGGCTCTACCGGGTTGGAGGAGACCCAGTACTTC
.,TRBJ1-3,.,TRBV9,CASSPHDGNTIYF,TGTGCCAGCAGCCCTCATGATGGAAACACCATATATTTT
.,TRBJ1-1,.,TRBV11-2,CASSYSINTEAFF,TGTGCCAGCAGCTATTCTATTAACACTGAAGCTTTCTTT
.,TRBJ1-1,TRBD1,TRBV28,CASTSGQGNTEAFF,TGTGCCAGCACCTCCGGACAGGGAAATACTGAAGCTTTCTTT
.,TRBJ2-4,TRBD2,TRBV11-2,CASSRVAGVNIQYF,TGTGCCAGCAGCCGAGTGGCGGGAGTCAACATTCAGTACTTC
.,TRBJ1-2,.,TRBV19,CASSIERGPANTF,TGTGCCAGTAGTATAGAACGGGGCCCGGCGAATACCTTC
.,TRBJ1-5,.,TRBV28,CASSRNGLPQHF,TGTGCCAGCAGCCGAAACGGGTTGCCCCAGCATTTT
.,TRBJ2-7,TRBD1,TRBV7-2,CASGPRDRSYEQYF,TGTGCCAGCGGGCCCCGGGACAGATCCTACGAGCAGTACTTC
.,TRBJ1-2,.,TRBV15,CATSRDTGNGYTF,TGTGCCACCAGCAGAGACACAGGGAACGGCTACACCTTC
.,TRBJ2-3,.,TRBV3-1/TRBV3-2,CASSQEGYHTDTQYF,TGTGCCAGCAGCCAAGAAGGATACCACACAGATACGCAGTATTTT
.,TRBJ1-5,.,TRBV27,CATSGGGGPNQPQHF,TGTGCCACCTCTGGAGGGGGTGGGCCCAATCAGCCCCAGCATTTT
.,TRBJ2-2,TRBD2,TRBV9,CASSTSGRSGTGELFF,TGTGCCAGCAGCACTAGCGGGAGAAGTGGCACCGGGGAGCTGTTTTTT
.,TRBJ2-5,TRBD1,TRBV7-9,CASSTGAWETQYF,TGTGCCAGCAGCACAGGGGCTTGGGAGACCCAGTACTTC
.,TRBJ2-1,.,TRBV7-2,CASSDDHDNEQFF,TGTGCCAGCAGCGATGACCATGACAATGAGCAGTTCTTC
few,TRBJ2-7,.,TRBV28,CASSSPDRLGYEQYF,TGTGCCAGCAGTTCCCCCGACAGGTTGGGCTACGAGCAGTACTTC
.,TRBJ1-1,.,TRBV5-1,CASSEPNTEAFF,TGCGCCAGCTCCGAACCGAACACTGAAGCTTTCTTT
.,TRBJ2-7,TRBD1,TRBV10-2,CASSEAFPLRDRGNEQYF,TGCGCCAGCAGTGAGGCCTTTCCCCTCCGGGACAGGGGTAACGAGCAGTACTTC
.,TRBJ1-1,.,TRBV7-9,CASTPRVTEAFF,TGTGCCAGCACCCCCCGTGTAACTGAAGCTTTCTTT
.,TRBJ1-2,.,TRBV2,CASSEGDTGYTF,TGTGCCAGCAGTGAGGGCGACACTGGCTACACCTTC
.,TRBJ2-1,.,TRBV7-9,CASSLGLAYNEQFF,TGTGCCAGCAGCTTAGGCCTAGCCTACAATGAGCAGTTCTTC
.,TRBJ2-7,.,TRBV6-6,CASSYRINGEQYF,TGTGCCAGCAGTTATAGGATTAACGGGGAGCAGTACTTC
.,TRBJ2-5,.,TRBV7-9,CASSREGAVGETQYF,TGTGCCAGCAGCCGGGAGGGGGCGGTTGGAGAGACCCAGTACTTC
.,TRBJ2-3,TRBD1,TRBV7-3,CASSPTGERTDTQYF,TGTGCCAGCAGCCCGACAGGGGAGAGAACAGATACGCAGTATTTT
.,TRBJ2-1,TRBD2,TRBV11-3,CASSSGRANEQFF,TGTGCCAGCAGCTCCGGGAGGGCCAATGAGCAGTTCTTC
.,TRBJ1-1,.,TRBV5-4,CASSREGWNTEAFF,TGTGCCAGCAGCCGGGAGGGATGGAACACTGAAGCTTTCTTT
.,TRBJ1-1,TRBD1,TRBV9,CASSVGGQGAEAFF,TGTGCCAGCAGCGTAGGGGGACAGGGCGCTGAAGCTTTCTTT
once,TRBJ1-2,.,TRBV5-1,CASSLGQRDYGYTF,TGCGCCAGCAGCTTAGGACAGAGGGACTATGGCTACACCTTC
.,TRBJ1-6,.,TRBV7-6,CASSLDGQINSPLHF,TGTGCCAGCAGCTTAGATGGACAGATTAATTCACCCCTCCACTTT